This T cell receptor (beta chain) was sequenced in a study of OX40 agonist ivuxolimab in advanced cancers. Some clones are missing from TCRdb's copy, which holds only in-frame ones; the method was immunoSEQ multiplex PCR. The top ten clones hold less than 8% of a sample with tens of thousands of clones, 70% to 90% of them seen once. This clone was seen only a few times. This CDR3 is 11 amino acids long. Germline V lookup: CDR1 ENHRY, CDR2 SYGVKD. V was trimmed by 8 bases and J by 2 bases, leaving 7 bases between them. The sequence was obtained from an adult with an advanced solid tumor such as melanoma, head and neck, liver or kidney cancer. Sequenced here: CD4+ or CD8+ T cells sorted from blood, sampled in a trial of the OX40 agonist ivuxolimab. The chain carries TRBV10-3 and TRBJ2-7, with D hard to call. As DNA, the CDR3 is TGTGCCATCCGTCAGACCTACGAGCAGTACTTC. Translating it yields CAIRQTYEQYF.